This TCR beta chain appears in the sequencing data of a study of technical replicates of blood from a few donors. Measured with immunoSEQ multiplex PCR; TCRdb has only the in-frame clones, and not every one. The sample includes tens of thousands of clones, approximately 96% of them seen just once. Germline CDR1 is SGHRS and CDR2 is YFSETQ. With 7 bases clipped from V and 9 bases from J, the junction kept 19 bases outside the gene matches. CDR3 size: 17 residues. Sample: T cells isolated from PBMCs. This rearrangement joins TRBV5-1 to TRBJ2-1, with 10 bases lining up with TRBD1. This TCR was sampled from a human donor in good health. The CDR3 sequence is CASRYWIGTGDIGEQFF. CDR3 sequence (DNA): TGCGCCAGCCGGTATTGGATTGGGACAGGGGATATAGGTGAGCAGTTCTTC.